One and the same sample provided the 11 T cell receptor beta chains below, sequenced in a study of beta chain features in type 1 diabetes. Isolated RNA was reverse transcribed in full, so expressed TCRB transcripts were sequenced. The method was immunoSEQ multiplex PCR; TCRdb's version includes in-frame clones alone and lacks a portion of them. The sample records 140,000 or so clones, 9.2% being singletons. The sample comprised central memory CD4+ T cells from blood. Source of these receptors: a man between 18 and 35 years old in good health.

V and J are TRBV4-2 and TRBJ2-3; 8 bases line up with TRBD2. The length of the CDR3 is 16 residues. Looked up from germline, CDR1 is LGHNA and CDR2 is YNFKEQ. V trimming: 3 bases; J trimming: 6 bases; junction bases outside the gene matches: 11. The CDR3 coding sequence is TGTGCCAGCAGCCAGCCGGGACTAGAGCCCCCCGATACGCAGTATTTT. Its translation: CASSQPGLEPPDTQYF.

This clone was picked up a small number of times. The chain carries TRBV4-2 and TRBJ2-3, with D perhaps TRBD2 (6 bases). The CDR3 is 13 amino acids. V was trimmed by 3 bases and J by 4 bases, leaving 8 bases between them. The germline V gene encodes CDR1 LGHNA and CDR2 YNFKEQ. CDR3 amino acids: CASSQGEADTQYF. The CDR3 bases are TGTGCCAGCAGCCAGGGGGAGGCAGATACGCAGTATTTT.

The DNA of the CDR3 is TGTGCCAGCAGCCCAGCTAACTATGGCTACACCTTC. As protein: CASSPANYGYTF. This rearrangement joins TRBV7-2 to TRBJ1-2; unclear D gene. Germline V gene lookup returns CDR1 SGHTA and CDR2 FQGNSA. V shed 5 bases and J shed 0 bases, with 4 bases lying between them. The CDR3 loop spans 12 amino acids. Full variable domain (remainder filled in from reference TRBV7-2 and TRBJ1-2): GAGVSQSPSNKVTEKGKDVELRCDPISGHTALYWYRQSLGQGLEFLIYFQGNSAPDKSGLPSDRFSAERTGGSVSTLTIQRTQQEDSAVYLCASSPANYGYTFGSGTRLTVV.

This clone was counted a few times. As DNA, the CDR3 is TGTGCCAGCAAAACGCAAGGGGGCTCTGGAAACACCATATATTTT. Translating it yields CASKTQGGSGNTIYF. This chain joins TRBV2 and TRBJ1-3, with a weak D call TRBD1 (6 bases). Germline loops: CDR1 SNHLY, CDR2 FYNNEI. V was pared by 7 bases and J by 0 bases, with 13 bases between. The length of the CDR3 is 15 residues. Full variable domain (outside the CDR3, taken from reference TRBV2 and TRBJ1-3): EPEVTQTPSHQVTQMGQEVILRCVPISNHLYFYWYRQILGQKVEFLVSFYNNEISEKSEIFDDQFSVERPDGSNFTLKIRSTKLEDSAMYFCASKTQGGSGNTIYFGEGSWLTVV.

The chain employs TRBV30 and TRBJ1-1, with a tentative D call TRBD1 (6 bases). The CDR3 is 12 residues long. CDR1 is GTSNPN and CDR2 is SVGIG in the germline V gene (reference sequence). V was clipped by 1 base and J by 6 bases, with 9 bases between them. The CDR3 loop is CAWSGGGAEAFF. Written as DNA, the CDR3 is TGTGCCTGGAGTGGAGGGGGAGCTGAAGCTTTCTTT. Complete variable domain (other parts from reference TRBV30 and TRBJ1-1): SQTIHQWPATLVQPVGSPLSLECTVEGTSNPNLYWYRQAAGRGLQLLFYSVGIGQISSEVPQNLSASRPQDRQFILSSKKLLLSDSGFYLCAWSGGGAEAFFGQGTRLTVV.

Only a few counts were recorded for this clone. This rearrangement joins TRBV18 to TRBJ2-1, with 9 bases matching TRBD1. The length of the CDR3 is 16 residues. V lost 3 bases to trimming and J lost 7 bases; unmatched junction nucleotides: 10. CDR1 and CDR2 (germline): KGHSH, LQKENI. The CDR3 DNA is TGTGCCAGCTCACCTCCGGACAGGGGTCTGTTGAATGAGCAGTTCTTC. Translated: CASSPPDRGLLNEQFF.

This clone was picked up a small number of times. The chain uses TRBV10-3 and TRBJ1-2; no definite D call. Germline CDR1 ENHRY, CDR2 SYGVKD. Trimming stripped 4 bases from V and 2 bases from J, with 11 bases between. This CDR3 spans 14 amino acids. The CDR3 loop is CAISGNQANYGYTF. CDR3 DNA sequence: TGTGCCATCAGTGGCAATCAGGCGAACTATGGCTACACCTTC.

The V gene is TRBV7-8, the J gene TRBJ2-7; 7 bases agree with TRBD1. Germline lookup yields CDR1 SGHVS and CDR2 FQNEAQ. With 11 bases clipped from V and 3 bases from J, the junction kept 16 bases outside the gene matches. The CDR3 loop spans 15 amino acids. The CDR3 coding sequence is TGTGCCCTTCCGGGGAAACCGGGACAGTACTACGAGCAGTACTTC. It is translated as CALPGKPGQYYEQYF. Complete variable domain (other parts from reference TRBV7-8 and TRBJ2-7): GAGVSQSPRYKVAKRGQDVALRCDPISGHVSLFWYQQALGQGPEFLTYFQNEAQLDKSGLPSDRFFAERPEGSVSTLKIQRTQQEDSAVYLCALPGKPGQYYEQYFGPGTRLTVT.

This clone has only a few counts. The CDR3 DNA is TGTGCCAGCAGCTTCTCAGGGAACGGCTACACCTTC. Protein product: CASSFSGNGYTF. The V and J genes are TRBV5-4 and TRBJ1-2; D might be TRBD1 (5 bases). Trimming pared 2 bases from V and 8 bases from J, leaving 10 bases between. CDR3 length: 12 residues. From germline, CDR1 is SGHNT and CDR2 YYREEE (reference sequence).

This clone came up a few times. V and J are TRBV5-4 and TRBJ2-6; TRBD2 matches at 9 bases. V lost 3 bases to trimming and J lost 1 base; unmatched junction nucleotides: 14. The germline CDR1 and CDR2 sequences are SGHNT and YYREEE (reference sequence). The CDR3 contains 20 residues. The CDR3 protein is CASSWPLGSGGQSGANVLTF. The CDR3 DNA sequence: TGTGCCAGCAGCTGGCCCCTGGGGAGCGGGGGGCAATCTGGGGCCAACGTCCTGACTTTC.

V gene TRBV11-2 combines with J gene TRBJ2-5, with TRBD1 matching 7 bases. This CDR3 spans 13 amino acids. Germline trimming cut 6 bases from V and 3 bases from J; bases unmatched to any gene: 4. In germline, CDR1 is SGHAT, CDR2 FQNNGV. CDR3 sequence: CASSQGEKETQYF. The CDR3 nucleotides are TGTGCCAGCAGTCAGGGGGAGAAAGAGACCCAGTACTTC.